This TCR beta chain was observed in a study of T-cell reconstitution after alpha-beta-depleted transplantation in children. Study-wide findings and caveats: Most T-cell counts and diversity one year after the transplant came from T cells that were newly produced. Several hundred rapidly expanded clones from non-depleted graft cells reportedly supplied alpha-beta T cells about two months post-transplant.

The sample holds many counts of this clonotype. Its antigen is unidentified. Germline assignment: CDR1 SQVTM and CDR2 ANQGSEA. The CDR3 length is 12 residues. V was pared by 6 bases and J by 3 bases, with 12 bases between. For TCRbeta, the library was prepared with unique molecular identifiers. Each CDR3 protein is one row after TCRdb ran MiXCR on the PCR reads. Of fewer than 85,000 distinct CDR3 sequences listed, about 14% are singletons. The starting material was PBMCs, mostly from graft donor cells, obtained 180 days after TCRalphabeta/CD19-depleted stem cell transplant. The V gene is TRBV29-1, the J gene TRBJ2-7; D is uncertain. This receptor was obtained from a male patient between 2 and 10 years old who had a stem cell transplant for acute lymphoblastic leukemia, so the T cells may come from the graft donor. CDR3 residues: CSVSTLLYEQYF. The CDR3 bases are TGCAGCGTGTCAACCTTACTCTACGAGCAGTACTTC.